This T cell receptor (beta chain) is drawn from a study of CD8+ T cells in alopecia areata. J was trimmed by 6 bases and V by 1 base; bases with no gene match: 7. Germline CDR1 reads SQVTM; CDR2 reads ANQGSEA. The CDR3 is 15 residues long. Overall study findings and caveats: Clonality was higher in lesional than normal scalp, especially in alopecia totalis/universalis.

RNA, once extracted, was reverse transcribed into cDNA for use as the sequencing template. Generated by immunoSEQ multiplex PCR, the TCRdb table keeps only in-frame clones and is missing some. The sample lists around 150,000 clones, about three fifths occurring once. About this clone itself: The antigen is undetermined.

This chain joins TRBV29-1 and TRBJ2-5; the match to TRBD2 covers 11 bases. Sequencing was done on a sample of CD8+ T cells sorted from blood. This receptor was taken from a human donor in good health. The CDR3 protein is CSVEGRLAGGKTQYF. The CDR3 nucleotides read TGCAGCGTTGAAGGTCGGCTAGCGGGAGGAAAGACCCAGTACTTC.